This entry lists 29 T cell receptor beta chains sequenced from one sample in a study of cytomegalovirus exposure and HLA in healthy donors. Researchers ran the PCR with 60 Vbeta and 13 Jbeta primers. Produced via immunoSEQ multiplex PCR; TCRdb's table is partial and in-frame only. This table has around 120,000 clones, 75% to 80% appearing once. What was sequenced was PBMCs. The source of these receptors is a woman aged 40 to 55 in good health and CMV-seronegative.

This chain joins TRBV19 and TRBJ1-5; 7 bases line up with TRBD1. The CDR3 extends over 15 amino acids. The trim removed 4 bases at V and 10 bases at J, leaving 13 bases unmatched. Germline values: CDR1 LNHDA, CDR2 SQIVND (reference sequence). The CDR3 loop reads CASSTRTGGWEPQHF. The CDR3 region has the DNA TGTGCCAGTAGTACCCGGACAGGTGGTTGGGAACCCCAGCATTTT.

The gene calls are TRBV9 and TRBJ2-1, with no clear D. There are 15 residues in the CDR3. CDR1 and CDR2 (germline): SGDLS, YYNGEE. V dropped 0 bases and J dropped 5 bases, with 12 bases sitting between them. Written as DNA, the CDR3 is TGTGCCAGCAGCGTAGATGTAAACCCGGACAATGAGCAGTTCTTC. It is translated as CASSVDVNPDNEQFF.

This chain uses TRBV6-1 with TRBJ1-5, with D possibly matching TRBD1 (6 bases). Germline V CDR1 and CDR2: MNHNS, SASEGT. Trimming removed 8 bases from V and 5 bases from J, with 13 bases in between. The CDR3 has 13 residues. The CDR3 bases are TGTGCCAGCCTTGACAGGAGTTATCAGCCCCAGCATTTT. Translation gives CASLDRSYQPQHF.

The chain couples TRBV28 to TRBJ1-6; 7 positions match TRBD1. Germline V CDR1 and CDR2: MDHEN, SYDVKM. The junction had 14 bases not matched to a gene; V was cut back by 2 bases and J by 1 base. The CDR3 consists of 20 residues. Written as DNA, the CDR3 is TGTGCCAGCAGTTTAGGTAGCAGGGGGTCGGTAGAATCCTATAATTCACCCCTCCACTTT. Its protein is CASSLGSRGSVESYNSPLHF.

This clone occurred a few times. The V gene is TRBV14, the J gene TRBJ1-2, with D possibly TRBD1 on 6 matching bases. V was pared by 4 bases and J by 4 bases, with 10 bases between. The CDR3 has 13 amino acids. Germline CDR1 reads SGHDN; CDR2 reads FVKESK. The DNA of the CDR3 is TGTGCCAGCAGCCCTCTGGACAGCTATGGCTACACCTTC. The encoded protein is CASSPLDSYGYTF.

This clone was seen a few times. The rearrangement joins TRBV7-9 to TRBJ1-5; D is perhaps TRBD1 (5 bases). The V and J ends lost 5 bases and 6 bases respectively, with 23 bases between them. There are 17 residues in the CDR3. Per the germline V gene, CDR1 is SEHNR and CDR2 is FQNEAQ (reference sequence). CDR3 DNA sequence: TGTGCCAGCAGCAAATTTTCACCCACGGGGGTATTTCAGCCCCAGCATTTT. As protein: CASSKFSPTGVFQPQHF.

The chain is built from TRBV19 and TRBJ2-3, with D maybe TRBD1 (8 bases). The CDR3 is 15 amino acids. Trimming pared 3 bases from V and 10 bases from J, leaving 20 bases between. Looked up from germline, CDR1 is LNHDA and CDR2 is SQIVND (reference sequence). CDR3 sequence: CASSIGQGGVIAQYF. CDR3 DNA sequence: TGTGCCAGTAGTATCGGACAGGGAGGGGTCATCGCGCAGTATTTT.

The chain joins TRBV13 to TRBJ2-1, with a tentative D call TRBD2 (7 bases). The CDR3 covers 14 residues. The ends were cut back, 6 bases at V and 5 bases at J, with 14 bases in the middle. Germline CDR1 is PRHDT and CDR2 is FYEKMQ (reference sequence). The CDR3 DNA is TGTGCCAGCAGACCTTGGGGGGGCCACAATGAGCAGTTCTTC. Translation: CASRPWGGHNEQFF.

The V and J genes are TRBV27 and TRBJ2-7, with 9 bases aligning to TRBD2. This CDR3 comprises 15 residues. V gave up 2 bases and J gave up 3 bases; unmatched junction bases: 5. Germline V gives CDR1 MNHEY, CDR2 SMNVEV (reference sequence). The CDR3 bases are TGTGCCAGCAGTTTAGCGTCTAGCGGGAACTACGAGCAGTACTTC. Its protein is CASSLASSGNYEQYF.

The gene calls are TRBV7-9 and TRBJ2-3, with TRBD2 as a possible D gene (6 bases). Trimming stripped 2 bases from V and 0 bases from J, with 9 bases between. Germline CDR1 and CDR2: SEHNR and FQNEAQ (reference sequence). The CDR3 sequence is 15 residues long. CDR3 loop: CASSLMSGSTDTQYF. Written as DNA, the CDR3 is TGTGCCAGCAGCTTAATGAGCGGGAGCACAGATACGCAGTATTTT.

The CDR3 loop is CASSPRDRSGTGNTEAFF. Written as DNA, the CDR3 is TGTGCCAGCTCACCACGGGACCGATCCGGGACAGGGAACACTGAAGCTTTCTTT. J is TRBJ1-1 and V is TRBV18, with 8 positions matching TRBD1. This CDR3 is built from 18 residues. Germline values: CDR1 KGHSH, CDR2 LQKENI. V shed 1 base, J shed 1 base, and the junction held 11 bases outside the gene matches.

The CDR3 nucleotides read TGTGCCAGCAGGACTAGCGGGAGTGATACGCAGTATTTT. Protein: CASRTSGSDTQYF. The chain recombines TRBV27 with TRBJ2-3, with TRBD2 identical over 12 bases. The CDR3 is made up of 13 amino acids. After removal of 6 bases from V and 6 bases from J, the junction contained 1 base not matched to a gene. The germline CDR1 and CDR2 sequences are MNHEY and SMNVEV (reference sequence).

V is TRBV7-9 and J is TRBJ2-7, with a weak D call TRBD1 (6 bases). Looked up from germline, CDR1 is SEHNR and CDR2 is FQNEAQ (reference sequence). Trimming left V 1 base short and J 4 bases short, with 14 bases between. The length of the CDR3 is 15 residues. Written as DNA, the CDR3 is TGTGCCAGCAGCTTAGTTGCCAGGGGTGGGTACGAGCAGTACTTC. It translates to CASSLVARGGYEQYF.

The V call is TRBV27, the J call TRBJ1-2; the D gene is possibly TRBD1 (5 bases). Deletions cut 6 bases from V and 3 bases from J, with 11 bases between. Per germline, CDR1 MNHEY and CDR2 SMNVEV (reference sequence). The length of the CDR3 is 13 residues. CDR3 DNA: TGTGCCAGCAGACCCGAGACAGACTATGGCTACACCTTC. Translation gives CASRPETDYGYTF.

The chain couples TRBV13 to TRBJ2-4; 13 nucleotides align to TRBD2. The germline CDR1 and CDR2 sequences are PRHDT and FYEKMQ (reference sequence). This CDR3 has 18 amino acids. V trimming: 5 bases; J trimming: 0 bases; junction bases outside the gene matches: 7. The CDR3 DNA follows: TGTGCCAGCAGCCCGACTAGCGGGAGGACTCTAGCCAAAAACATTCAGTACTTC. Translating gives CASSPTSGRTLAKNIQYF.

This clone has just one count. The J gene is TRBJ2-7, the V gene TRBV27; possibly TRBD1 for D (5 bases). CDR3 size: 14 residues. Germline lookup yields CDR1 MNHEY and CDR2 SMNVEV (reference sequence). Trimming removed 3 bases from V and 5 bases from J, with 14 bases in between. The CDR3 sequence: CASSFSRAVNEQYF. CDR3 DNA: TGTGCCAGCAGTTTTTCCAGGGCGGTGAACGAGCAGTACTTC.

The chain recombines TRBV5-1 with TRBJ2-3, with D hard to call. V was cut by 4 bases and J by 0 bases, with 12 bases left in between. The CDR3 is 15 residues long. Germline assignment: CDR1 SGHRS and CDR2 YFSETQ. The CDR3 spells CASSPGPTSTDTQYF. The CDR3 nucleotides are TGCGCCAGCAGCCCTGGTCCTACTAGCACAGATACGCAGTATTTT. The entire variable domain, with the rest obtained from reference TRBV5-1 and TRBJ2-3, is as follows: KAGVTQTPRYLIKTRGQQVTLSCSPISGHRSVSWYQQTPGQGLQFLFEYFSETQRNKGNFPGRFSGRQFSNSRSEMNVSTLELGDSALYLCASSPGPTSTDTQYFGPGTRLTVL.

The rearrangement uses TRBV6-4 and TRBJ2-1, with no clear D. Germline V gives CDR1 MRHNA, CDR2 SNTAGT. The CDR3 has 14 residues. The V end was cut by 2 bases, the J end by 3 bases, with 8 bases between. CDR3 protein: CASSDPNNYNEQFF. Here the CDR3 DNA reads TGTGCCAGCAGTGACCCCAACAACTACAATGAGCAGTTCTTC.

The V and J genes are TRBV6-6 and TRBJ1-3, with a possible D match to TRBD1 (5 bases). The CDR3 runs 16 residues. The germline V gene encodes CDR1 MNHNY and CDR2 SVGAGI (reference sequence). Trimming took 7 bases from V and 0 from J, leaving 16 bases between them. CDR3 DNA: TGTGCCAGCATCGGGGGAGGGATAGACTCTGGAAACACCATATATTTT. Protein: CASIGGGIDSGNTIYF.

The chain combines TRBV7-2 with TRBJ2-5, with 7 bases that match TRBD1. The better agreement between TRBJ2-7 and the DNA end casts doubt on the J call. Germline CDR1 is SGHTA and CDR2 is FQGNSA. This CDR3 region has 15 residues. For the CDR3, the DNA is TGTGCCAGCAGCTGGACCGGGACAGACCAGTACGAGCAGTACTTC. It is translated as CASSWTGTDQYEQYF.

The chain is built from TRBV11-1 and TRBJ2-7, with 9 bases lining up with TRBD1. The CDR3 loop spans 16 amino acids. The germline V gene encodes CDR1 SGHAT and CDR2 FQDESV (reference sequence). V was clipped by 2 bases and J by 3 bases; unmatched bases: 8. CDR3 coding DNA: TGTGCCAGCAGCTTATCCGCCGGGACAGGGAACTACGAGCAGTACTTC. It specifies CASSLSAGTGNYEQYF. Combining the CDR3 with reference TRBV11-1 and TRBJ2-7 gives the whole variable domain EAEVAQSPRYKITEKSQAVAFWCDPISGHATLYWYRQILGQGPELLVQFQDESVVDDSQLPKDRFSAERLKGVDSTLKIQPAELGDSAMYLCASSLSAGTGNYEQYFGPGTRLTVT.

This clone was found once. This chain joins TRBV15 and TRBJ1-4; a possible D gene is TRBD1 (6 bases). This CDR3 contains 14 residues. Trimming stripped 3 bases from V and 8 bases from J, with 13 bases between. Germline CDR1 is LNHNV and CDR2 is YYDKDF (reference sequence). CDR3 sequence (DNA): TGTGCCACCAGCAGGGATGGACAGTTCGAAAAACTGTTTTTT. This sequence encodes CATSRDGQFEKLFF.

This chain connects TRBV15 to TRBJ2-2; D is unresolved. Trimming took off 4 bases at V and 6 bases at J, with 9 bases between the two ends. The CDR3 is 13 residues long. Germline assignment: CDR1 LNHNV and CDR2 YYDKDF (reference sequence). The CDR3 coding sequence is TGTGCCACCAGCACGACAATCCCCGGGGAGCTGTTTTTT. This sequence encodes CATSTTIPGELFF.

The rearrangement links TRBV19 to TRBJ1-5; 8 positions agree with TRBD1. The CDR3 has 13 residues. Germline V gene sequence: CDR1 LNHDA, CDR2 SQIVND (reference sequence). The trim removed 6 bases at V and 7 bases at J, leaving 5 bases unmatched. The CDR3 region has the DNA TGTGCCAGTAGCGAGACAGGGGTACAGCCCCAGCATTTT. Protein: CASSETGVQPQHF.

This chain connects TRBV16 to TRBJ1-5, with TRBD1 as a possible D gene (6 bases). The CDR3 totals 19 residues. Germline V lookup: CDR1 KGHSY, CDR2 FQNENV. The germline V and J ends were trimmed by 4 bases and 0 bases, with 22 bases remaining between them. The CDR3 loop is CASSPNLPGTPYSNQPQHF. CDR3 sequence (DNA): TGTGCCAGCAGCCCCAATCTCCCGGGGACACCATATAGCAATCAGCCCCAGCATTTT.

J is TRBJ2-3 and V is TRBV5-5; a weak D match, TRBD2 (6 bases). The V and J ends lost 4 bases and 3 bases respectively, with 6 bases between them. The CDR3 sequence is 12 residues long. Per germline, CDR1 SGHKS and CDR2 YYEKEE (reference sequence). Written as DNA, the CDR3 is TGTGCCAGCAGCCGGGAGACAGATACGCAGTATTTT. Its translation: CASSRETDTQYF.

The V call is TRBV28, the J call TRBJ1-2; D possibly corresponds to TRBD1 (5 bases). The CDR3 has 13 amino acids. Germline V gene data show CDR1 as MDHEN and CDR2 as SYDVKM. V shed 5 bases and J shed 8 bases, with 15 bases lying between them. The CDR3 sequence: CASSQYRLGGYTF. Here the CDR3 DNA reads TGTGCCAGCAGTCAATACAGGTTGGGGGGCTACACCTTC.

The rearrangement links TRBV27 to TRBJ2-6; maybe TRBD1 (5 bases). Trimming took 3 bases from V and 0 from J, leaving 6 bases between them. Germline assignment: CDR1 MNHEY and CDR2 SMNVEV (reference sequence). This CDR3 region has 15 residues. The CDR3: CASSFGHSGANVLTF. Here the CDR3 DNA reads TGTGCCAGCAGTTTTGGACACTCTGGGGCCAACGTCCTGACTTTC. The variable domain in full, completed from reference TRBV27 and TRBJ2-6, reads EAQVTQNPRYLITVTGKKLTVTCSQNMNHEYMSWYRQDPGLGLRQIYYSMNVEVTDKGDVPEGYKVSRKEKRNFPLILESPSPNQTSLYFCASSFGHSGANVLTFGAGSRLTVL.

This rearrangement joins TRBV5-1 to TRBJ2-3; the match to TRBD1 covers 9 bases. Germline assignment: CDR1 SGHRS and CDR2 YFSETQ. The CDR3 contains 16 residues. Unmatched junction bases numbered 10, after V lost 4 bases and J lost 4 bases. CDR3 residues: CASSAGQGSFADTQYF. CDR3 coding DNA: TGCGCCAGCAGCGCTGGACAGGGGTCCTTCGCAGATACGCAGTATTTT. Together with reference TRBV5-1 and TRBJ2-3, the CDR3 gives the full variable domain: KAGVTQTPRYLIKTRGQQVTLSCSPISGHRSVSWYQQTPGQGLQFLFEYFSETQRNKGNFPGRFSGRQFSNSRSEMNVSTLELGDSALYLCASSAGQGSFADTQYFGPGTRLTVL.